Listed below are T cell receptor beta chains from one sample, sequenced in a study of blood T cell repertoires in COVID-19. Only in-frame clones appear in the TCRdb table, and some are missing; sequencing was by immunoSEQ multiplex PCR. The sample has roughly 120,000 clones, less than 85% seen once. The sample comprised peripheral blood. These receptors were obtained from a man aged 30-40 years with acute or convalescent COVID-19. The CDR3 runs from the conserved cysteine through the conserved F or W. The D gene is left open where the match is weak. Size is stated for part of the rows, as once, few or many counts, or as a class when the clone is expanded.

>-|TRBD1|TRBJ1-2|TRBV9
TGTGCCAGCAGCCCTCCCCGAGGGGGCCACTACACCTTC
CASSPPRGGHYTF
>few|TRBD1|TRBJ1-4|TRBV11-2
TGTGCCAGCAGCTTAGGCAGGGGGCTTGAAAAACTGTTTTTT
CASSLGRGLEKLFF
>few|-|TRBJ2-1|TRBV28
TGTGCCACGGTCCGGACACAGGCCGATGAGCAGTTCTTC
CATVRTQADEQFF
>-|-|TRBJ2-2|TRBV21-1
TGTGCCAGCAGCAAAAAAAAAGTAGGACAGGGAAGAACCGGGGAGCTGTTTTTT
CASSKKKVGQGRTGELFF
>-|-|TRBJ2-1|TRBV9
TGTGCCAGCAGCGTAGTTCAGGGCGGAAGTAGTGAGCAGTTCTTC
CASSVVQGGSSEQFF
>-|-|TRBJ1-6|TRBV6-5
TGTGCCAGCAGTCGGGAGAAACTGATTTCACCCCTCCACTTT
CASSREKLISPLHF
>-|-|TRBJ1-6|TRBV2
TGTGCCAGCAGTGTCCAGGGGAATTCACCCCTCCACTTT
CASSVQGNSPLHF
>-|TRBD2|TRBJ2-1|TRBV5-6
TGTGCCAGCAGCTGGGCGACTAGCGGGAGGGCCGGGGAGCAGTTCTTC
CASSWATSGRAGEQFF
>-|TRBD2|TRBJ2-3|TRBV7-2
TGTGCCAGCAGCCCTCGACTAGCGGGGGGGCGGCTGAGCACAGATACGCAGTATTTT
CASSPRLAGGRLSTDTQYF
>-|TRBD1|TRBJ1-2|TRBV6-4
TGTGCCAGCAGTACCGGGACAGGACTTGGCTACACCTTC
CASSTGTGLGYTF
>-|-|TRBJ1-2|TRBV19
-
CASTSGQPQERYGYTF
>-|TRBD1|TRBJ1-1|TRBV13
TGTGCCAGCAGCTTGGGACAGTTGAACACTGAAGCTTTCTTT
CASSLGQLNTEAFF
>-|TRBD1|TRBJ1-6|TRBV7-2
TGTGCCAGCAGCGCCGGGACAGGGGGATACTCCTATAATTCACCCCTCCACTTT
CASSAGTGGYSYNSPLHF
>-|TRBD1|TRBJ1-2|TRBV3-1/TRBV3-2
TGTGCCAGCAGCCACGATCCGACAGGGGAAAGCGTCGACTATGGCTACACCTTC
CASSHDPTGESVDYGYTF
>-|-|TRBJ2-3|TRBV10-1
TGCGCCAGCAGTGAGTCAAGGCAGGGTATGACAGATACGCAGTATTTT
CASSESRQGMTDTQYF
>-|-|TRBJ1-3|TRBV30
TGTGCCTGGAGTCTTCAGGGAGGCACCATATATTTT
CAWSLQGGTIYF
>-|TRBD1|TRBJ1-2|TRBV6-6
TGTGCCAGCAGTGGGGACAGGGAACTCGAAGGCTACACCTTC
CASSGDRELEGYTF
>-|-|TRBJ1-1|TRBV11-1
TGTGCCAGCAGCTTTTTCAGGGGCACTGAAGCTTTCTTT
CASSFFRGTEAFF
>-|TRBD2|TRBJ2-3|TRBV5-1
TGCGCCAGCAAAAGAGAGCGGGAGGGGGCAGATACGCAGTATTTT
CASKREREGADTQYF
>-|-|TRBJ2-1|TRBV30
TGTGCCTGGAGTAACCGTCAGGCCAGCCCAATCTACAATGAGCAGTTCTTC
CAWSNRQASPIYNEQFF
>-|TRBD2|TRBJ2-1|TRBV4-3
TGCGCCAGCAGCCAAGAAGGGGTAGCGGGGGGGCCTAACGAGCAGTTCTTC
CASSQEGVAGGPNEQFF
>-|-|TRBJ1-3|TRBV5-4
TGTGCCAGCAGCACGGACAACTCTGGAAACACCATATATTTT
CASSTDNSGNTIYF
>-|TRBD2|TRBJ2-2|TRBV18
TGTGCCAGCTCACCAGGACTAGCGGGAGTTGCTACCGGGGAGCTGTTTTTT
CASSPGLAGVATGELFF
>-|TRBD1|TRBJ1-1|TRBV9
TGTGCCAGCAGCGTAGGACAGGGGAACACTGAAGCTTTCTTT
CASSVGQGNTEAFF
>-|-|TRBJ2-4|TRBV6-1
TGTGCCAGCAGTGAGACCGGGGGGCTGTCCAAAAACATTCAGTACTTC
CASSETGGLSKNIQYF
>few|-|TRBJ1-1|TRBV5-5
TGTGCCATCCAAAGGGGCCAGAACACTGAAGCTTTCTTT
CAIQRGQNTEAFF
>-|TRBD1|TRBJ2-3|TRBV5-1
TGCGCCAGCAGCGTACAGGGGGCGGAAGATACGCAGTATTTT
CASSVQGAEDTQYF
>-|-|TRBJ1-2|TRBV2
TGTGCCAGCAGTGGGGGAGGGTGGAGCGACGGCTACACCTTC
CASSGGGWSDGYTF
>few|-|TRBJ1-1|TRBV30
TGTGCCTGGAGCCATTTCAACACAGGGAGTGAAGCTTTCTTT
CAWSHFNTGSEAFF